This paragraph reports one TCR beta chain. The protocol was immunoSEQ multiplex PCR, while the TCRdb copy is restricted to in-frame clones and leaves out a portion. The top ten clones hold less than 4% of a sample with some 340,000 clones, approximately 91% of them seen once. The data were taken from a study of blood T cell repertoires in COVID-19. Study-level information: Whether acute or convalescent, the COVID-19 samples came from the United States, Italy and Spain.

Participant age was roughly 18 to 95 years, and participants resided in 25 or so US areas. Membership in each cohort depended on participant-reported clinical history. This CDR3 spans 15 amino acids. V lost 5 bases to trimming and J lost 1 base, with 14 bases between them. The germline V gene has CDR1 MNHEY and CDR2 SVGAGI. The rearrangement links TRBV6-5 to TRBJ1-1, with TRBD1 as a possible D gene (6 bases). The clonotype was recovered from a woman aged 25 to 39 who had been exposed to COVID-19. Input material: PBMCs or T cells enriched from blood (not recorded which). The CDR3 is CASSLYSTGNTEAFF. CDR3 bases: TGTGCCAGCAGTCTATATTCGACAGGGAACACTGAAGCTTTCTTT.